Listed here is a single TCR beta chain. What it binds is not known. Germline CDR1 and CDR2: LNHDA and SQIVND (reference sequence). V dropped 1 base and J dropped 3; count of bases not matched to a gene: 4. The CDR3 spans 15 residues. Each of the sorted populations had a purity greater than 95%. Expressed TCRB transcripts got sequenced, as all isolated RNA was reverse transcribed. Only in-frame clones appear in the TCRdb table, and some are missing; sequencing was by immunoSEQ multiplex PCR. The sample has 150,000 to 200,000 clones, approximately 8.7% seen once. This entry comes from a study of beta chain features in type 1 diabetes. Overall study context: Healthy donors resembled patients in age, gender and cell yields.

Study results and caveats: Insertions were fewer and deletions more numerous at VDJ junctions in type 1 diabetes patients. In every one of the four CD4+ subsets, TCRB CDR3s were moderately but significantly shorter in Type 1 diabetes patients. There was a possibility that cDNA sequencing over-represented cells with high TCR expression.

The source of this sequence is a woman under 40 with type 1 diabetes. V usage is TRBV19 and J usage is TRBJ1-2, with 8 bases matching TRBD1. Sequenced: central memory CD4+ T cells from blood. Here the CDR3 DNA reads TGTGCCAGTAGTATAGGCCTGGGACAGGACTATGGCTACACCTTC. Amino acids: CASSIGLGQDYGYTF.